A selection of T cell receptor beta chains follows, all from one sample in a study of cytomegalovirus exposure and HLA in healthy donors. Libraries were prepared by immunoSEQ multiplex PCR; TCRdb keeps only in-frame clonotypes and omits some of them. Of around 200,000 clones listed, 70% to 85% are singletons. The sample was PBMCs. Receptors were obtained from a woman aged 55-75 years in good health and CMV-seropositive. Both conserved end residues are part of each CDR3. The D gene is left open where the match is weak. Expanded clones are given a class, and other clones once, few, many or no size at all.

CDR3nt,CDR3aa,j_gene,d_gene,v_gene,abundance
TGCGCCAGCAGCTTAAGGGGTGCTAGCGGGGTGAATGAGCAGTTCTTC,CASSLRGASGVNEQFF,TRBJ2-1,TRBD2,TRBV5-1,.
TGCGCCAGCAGCCAAGAGCAGGCGGGTGGCTACACCTTC,CASSQEQAGGYTF,TRBJ1-2,.,TRBV4-1,few
TGTGCCAGCAGCCCCGACAGGATCAAAACTGAAGCTTTCTTT,CASSPDRIKTEAFF,TRBJ1-1,.,TRBV7-9,.
TGTGCCATCACTATCAACTCTGGAAACACCATATATTTT,CAITINSGNTIYF,TRBJ1-3,.,TRBV10-3,.
TGTGCCAGCTCACCATATACAGGACCGTACAATGAGCAGTTCTTC,CASSPYTGPYNEQFF,TRBJ2-1,.,TRBV18,once
TGTGCCAGCAGTGTGATAATCCGGGACTATGGCTACACCTTC,CASSVIIRDYGYTF,TRBJ1-2,.,TRBV28,.
TGTGCCAGCAGCCCCTTACAGGGCGCGGGCGAAAAACTGTTTTTT,CASSPLQGAGEKLFF,TRBJ1-4,.,TRBV9,.
TGTGCCAGTAGTTCCTTTCACAGGGTAGCCAAAAACATTCAGTACTTC,CASSSFHRVAKNIQYF,TRBJ2-4,.,TRBV19,.
TGTGCCAGCAGCTTAGGACAGGGGGCAAGGGAAAAACTGTTTTTT,CASSLGQGAREKLFF,TRBJ1-4,TRBD1,TRBV7-9,.
TGTGCCAGCAGCGTAGCCCTCGGGCAGGGGGATAACTATGGCTACACCTTC,CASSVALGQGDNYGYTF,TRBJ1-2,TRBD1,TRBV9,few
TGTGCCAGCAGCGCCTCGGGGACAGGGCCTAGGTATGGCTACACCTTC,CASSASGTGPRYGYTF,TRBJ1-2,TRBD1,TRBV7-9,.
TGTGCCAGCAGTCCCACCCCCGGTGAAGCTTTCTTT,CASSPTPGEAFF,TRBJ1-1,.,TRBV28,.
TGTGCCAGCAGTTTACCGGGACAGAGCAATCAGCCCCAGCATTTT,CASSLPGQSNQPQHF,TRBJ1-5,TRBD1,TRBV28,.
TGTGCCAGCAGCTTTGGCGGTACCTACAATGAGCAGTTCTTC,CASSFGGTYNEQFF,TRBJ2-1,.,TRBV7-9,.
TGTGCCTGGAATGACAGGGGGCCTGAAGCTTTCTTT,CAWNDRGPEAFF,TRBJ1-1,TRBD1,TRBV30,.
TGTGCCAGAAGCTTGGGGGCCCCTCAGAACACCGGGGAGCTGTTTTTT,CARSLGAPQNTGELFF,TRBJ2-2,.,TRBV5-3,.
TGTGCCAGCAGCTTAGGGCTAGCACAGGAGACCCAGTACTTC,CASSLGLAQETQYF,TRBJ2-5,.,TRBV7-2,once
TGTGCCAGCAGTTTATCGTGGGACAGGGTAATCCCCTACGAGCAGTACTTC,CASSLSWDRVIPYEQYF,TRBJ2-7,TRBD1,TRBV27,.
TGTGCCAGCAGTTACGGAAGACAGGGAGGTTGGTACGAGCAGTACTTC,CASSYGRQGGWYEQYF,TRBJ2-7,.,TRBV6-5,.
TGCAGCGTTGCTCGGCGGGGGACCAGCACAGATACGCAGTATTTT,CSVARRGTSTDTQYF,TRBJ2-3,TRBD2,TRBV29-1,.
TGCGCCAGCACTCAGTACGCGGTTAATGGCTGGCAGTACTTC,CASTQYAVNGWQYF,TRBJ2-7,.,TRBV5-1,.
TGTGCCTGGACCCCTGGGGGGGTTACTTCCTACGAGCAGTACTTC,CAWTPGGVTSYEQYF,TRBJ2-7,TRBD2,TRBV30,.
TGTGCCAGCAGCGTGGTCGGGAGTAAGAGAGATACGCAGTATTTT,CASSVVGSKRDTQYF,TRBJ2-3,.,TRBV9,.
TGTGCCAGCACGATATGGGGAGGGGAGACCCAGTACTTC,CASTIWGGETQYF,TRBJ2-5,TRBD2,TRBV28,.
TGTGCCAGCAGTGTAGCGGGAGCGAACACCGGGGAGCTGTTTTTT,CASSVAGANTGELFF,TRBJ2-2,TRBD2,TRBV28,.
TGTGCCAGCAGTTTAAGAGGAGAAAAACTGTTTTTT,CASSLRGEKLFF,TRBJ1-4,.,TRBV27,.
TGTGCCAGCAGTACCTTTCCGGGACAGGGAATCTACGAGCAGTACTTC,CASSTFPGQGIYEQYF,TRBJ2-7,TRBD1,TRBV27,few
TGTGCCAGCAGCTTGGGGGTGGGGGGGGGCACAGATACGCAGTATTTT,CASSLGVGGGTDTQYF,TRBJ2-3,TRBD2,TRBV7-2,.
TGTGCCAGCAGCTTAGGACTAGCGGGGGGGGGACAAGAGACCCAGTACTTC,CASSLGLAGGGQETQYF,TRBJ2-5,TRBD2,TRBV11-2,.
TGTGCCAGCTCACTGGGACAGAACACTGAAGCTTTCTTT,CASSLGQNTEAFF,TRBJ1-1,.,TRBV18,once
TGTGCCAGCAGTGATTTAGCTCTTGGGGCCAACGTCCTGACTTTC,CASSDLALGANVLTF,TRBJ2-6,.,TRBV2,.
TGTGCCAGCAGCTTTTTAACACAGTCTGCCACTGAAGCTTTCTTT,CASSFLTQSATEAFF,TRBJ1-1,.,TRBV7-9,few
TGTGCCAGCGGCCAAGATCTGCGACAGGGGTCTGGAAACACCATATATTTT,CASGQDLRQGSGNTIYF,TRBJ1-3,TRBD1,TRBV4-2,.
TGCGCCAGCAGCTTGGGAGCGGGAGACTCCGAGCAGTACTTC,CASSLGAGDSEQYF,TRBJ2-7,TRBD2,TRBV5-1,.
TGTGCCAGCAGCTTAAGAGCGGGGGCGTTCACAGATACGCAGTATTTT,CASSLRAGAFTDTQYF,TRBJ2-3,TRBD2,TRBV7-3,.
TGCGCCAGCAGTGAGTCCTACTCGGCTCTGCGGGACTATGGCTACACCTTC,CASSESYSALRDYGYTF,TRBJ1-2,.,TRBV10-1,.
TGTGCCAGCAGCTTAACTATGTTTTCCGGGGAGCTGTTTTTT,CASSLTMFSGELFF,TRBJ2-2,.,TRBV7-3,.
TGTGCCTGGAGCGGACCTCGAGGGGGACTGAACACTGAAGCTTTCTTT,CAWSGPRGGLNTEAFF,TRBJ1-1,.,TRBV30,.
TGTGCCAGCAGCTTAGCGGGACATACCTCCTACAATGAGCAGTTCTTC,CASSLAGHTSYNEQFF,TRBJ2-1,.,TRBV7-2,.
TGTGCCAGCAGCGCCCAGGGAAGATTAGGAAAACTGTTTTTT,CASSAQGRLGKLFF,TRBJ1-4,.,TRBV9,.
TGCGCCAGCAGCCTAGTAGCGGATACGCAGTATTTT,CASSLVADTQYF,TRBJ2-3,.,TRBV5-1,once
TGTGCCAGCAGCCTGGGACTAGCGGGGGGGCCAAGTCGGGATGAGCAGTTCTTC,CASSLGLAGGPSRDEQFF,TRBJ2-1,TRBD2,TRBV7-2,.
TGTGCCAGCAGTGGAGGGACAGCATCTAACTATGGCTACACCTTC,CASSGGTASNYGYTF,TRBJ1-2,TRBD1,TRBV6-1,.
TGTGCCAGCACCACGGGGATTGAGCAGTTCTTC,CASTTGIEQFF,TRBJ2-1,.,TRBV7-2,once